The entry that follows covers one TCR beta chain sequence. Germline V gene sequence: CDR1 SGHDT, CDR2 YYEEEE. The V and J ends lost 4 bases and 3 bases, in that order; junction bases with no gene match: 10. The CDR3 runs 17 residues. The sample belongs to a study of shared clonotypes between healthy human individuals. On sorted subsets, replicate PCRs used about 180 ng DNA, or tens of thousands of T cell genomes. Profiled with immunoSEQ multiplex PCR; TCRdb holds only in-frame clones, not every one. The repertoire holds about 2 million clones, with roughly 96% as singletons. This chain joins TRBV5-6 and TRBJ2-3, with TRBD2 identical over 11 bases. Sequencing used naive CD4+ T cells sorted from blood. Subset of the sample: CD45RA+ positively selected. The TCR originated in a man in his late teens or twenties in good health. The CDR3 nucleotides read TGTGCCAGCAGCGTAAGGCCTCGGACTAGCGGGACAGATACGCAGTATTTT. This translates into CASSVRPRTSGTDTQYF.